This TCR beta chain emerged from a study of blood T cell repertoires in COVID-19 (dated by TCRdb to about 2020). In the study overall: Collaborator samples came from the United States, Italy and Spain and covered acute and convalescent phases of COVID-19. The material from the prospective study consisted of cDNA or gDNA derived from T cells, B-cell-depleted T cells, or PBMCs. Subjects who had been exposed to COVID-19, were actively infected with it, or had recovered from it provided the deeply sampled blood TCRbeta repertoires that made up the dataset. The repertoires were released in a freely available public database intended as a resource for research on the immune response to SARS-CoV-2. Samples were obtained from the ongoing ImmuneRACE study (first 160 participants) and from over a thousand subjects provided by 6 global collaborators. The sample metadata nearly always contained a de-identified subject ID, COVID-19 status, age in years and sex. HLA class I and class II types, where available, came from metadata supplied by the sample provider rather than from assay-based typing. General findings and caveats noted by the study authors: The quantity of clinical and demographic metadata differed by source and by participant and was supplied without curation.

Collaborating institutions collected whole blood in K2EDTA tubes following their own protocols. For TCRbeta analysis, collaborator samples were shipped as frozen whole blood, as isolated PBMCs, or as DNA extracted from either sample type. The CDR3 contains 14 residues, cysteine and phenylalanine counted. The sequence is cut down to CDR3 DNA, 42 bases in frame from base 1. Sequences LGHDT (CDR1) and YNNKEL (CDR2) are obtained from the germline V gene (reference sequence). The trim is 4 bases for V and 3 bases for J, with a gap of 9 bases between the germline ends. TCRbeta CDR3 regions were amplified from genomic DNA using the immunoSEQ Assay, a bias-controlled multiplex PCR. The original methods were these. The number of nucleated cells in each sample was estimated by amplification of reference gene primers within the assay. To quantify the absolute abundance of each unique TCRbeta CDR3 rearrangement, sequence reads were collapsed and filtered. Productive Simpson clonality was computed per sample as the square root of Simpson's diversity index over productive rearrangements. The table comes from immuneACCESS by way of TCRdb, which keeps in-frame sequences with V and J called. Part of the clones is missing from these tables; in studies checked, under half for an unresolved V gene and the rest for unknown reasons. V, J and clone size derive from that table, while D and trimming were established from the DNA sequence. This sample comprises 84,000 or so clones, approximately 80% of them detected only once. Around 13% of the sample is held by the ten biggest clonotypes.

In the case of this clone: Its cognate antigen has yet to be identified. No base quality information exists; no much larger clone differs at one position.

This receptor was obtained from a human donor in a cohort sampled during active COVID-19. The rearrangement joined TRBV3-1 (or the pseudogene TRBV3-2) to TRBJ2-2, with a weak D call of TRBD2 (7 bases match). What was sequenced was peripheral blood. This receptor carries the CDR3 CASSPGGHTGELFF. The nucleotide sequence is TGTGCCAGCAGCCCCGGGGGGCACACCGGGGAGCTGTTTTTT.